This T cell receptor (beta chain) was found in a study of cytomegalovirus exposure and HLA in healthy donors. The CDR3 has 16 residues. CDR1 is MGHRA, CDR2 YSYEKL, per germline. V trimming: 1 base; J trimming: 4 bases; junction bases outside the gene matches: 7. This clone was seen once. PCR used 60 Vbeta primers and 13 Jbeta primers. Some clones are missing from TCRdb's copy, which holds only in-frame ones; the method was immunoSEQ multiplex PCR. The data contain roughly 160,000 clones, over 60% of them seen just once; the ten biggest clones take up 1.5%. Sequencing input: PBMCs. This TCR was sampled from a girl aged 5-17 years in good health and CMV-seronegative. The chain employs TRBV4-1 and TRBJ1-3; 7 bases fit TRBD1. The CDR3 DNA reads as TGCGCCAGCAGCCAAGTAGGCAGGGGGAGCGGAAACACCATATATTTT. Translating gives CASSQVGRGSGNTIYF.